This is a list of T cell receptor beta chains from one sample in a study of shared clonotypes between healthy human individuals. Produced via immunoSEQ multiplex PCR; TCRdb's table is partial and in-frame only. The data show 850,000 to 1,200,000 clones, around 75% seen once. The sample taken for sequencing was memory CD4+ T cells sorted from blood. The receptors shown here come from a man in his late teens or twenties in good health. Both conserved end residues are part of each CDR3. The D gene is left open where the match is weak. Part of the rows lack a size; the others show once, few, many or a class for expanded clones.

clone_size	d_call	j_call	v_call	cdr3_nt	cdr3_aa
NA	NA	TRBJ1-3	TRBV9	TGTGCCAGCAGCGTAGAAATGGATGGAAACACCATATATTTT	CASSVEMDGNTIYF
once	NA	TRBJ1-4	TRBV28	TGTGCCAGCACCTCTTCGAGGGTAGGGGGTGAAAAACTGTTTTTT	CASTSSRVGGEKLFF
NA	NA	TRBJ1-5	TRBV19	TGTGCCAGTAGTATAGTCCAGGGAACTCAGCCCCAGCATTTT	CASSIVQGTQPQHF
NA	NA	TRBJ2-5	TRBV7-8	TGTGCCAGCAACCCGGACCGGGCCGTGGGGGAGCAGTACTTC	CASNPDRAVGEQYF
NA	TRBD2	TRBJ2-1	TRBV6-1	TGTGCCAGCAGTGCTTTCCAGGGTACTAGCGGCAATGAGCAGTTCTTC	CASSAFQGTSGNEQFF
NA	NA	TRBJ2-3	TRBV18	TGTGCCAGCTCACCCACGGCGGGGAACACAGATACGCAGTATTTT	CASSPTAGNTDTQYF
NA	NA	TRBJ2-5	TRBV28	TGTGCCAGTCTGGCAGGGGGGAAGACCCAGTACTTC	CASLAGGKTQYF
once	NA	TRBJ1-5	TRBV6-1	TGTGCCAGCAGGGGGGACAAAGGGCACGGACAGCCCCAGCATTTT	CASRGDKGHGQPQHF
NA	NA	TRBJ1-1	TRBV5-1	TGCGCCAGCAGCTCTTTGGGCAACAGGAACACTGAAGCTTTCTTT	CASSSLGNRNTEAFF
NA	NA	TRBJ2-1	TRBV6-1	TGTGCCAGCAGTGTTCTAGCATCCTACAATGAGCAGTTCTTC	CASSVLASYNEQFF
NA	TRBD2	TRBJ2-1	TRBV5-1	TGCGCCAGCAGCAGAGGGACTAGCGGGAGGTGGGGCAATGAGCAGTTCTTC	CASSRGTSGRWGNEQFF
NA	TRBD1	TRBJ1-5	TRBV6-6	TGTGCCAGCATAGGGACAGGGGTAGATCAGCCCCAGCATTTT	CASIGTGVDQPQHF
few	NA	TRBJ1-5	TRBV6-1	TGTGCCAGCACCGCCGCGGGGGGGAATCAGCCCCAGCATTTT	CASTAAGGNQPQHF
NA	TRBD2	TRBJ2-7	TRBV28	TGTGCCAGCAGGCCGGGGGGGCCCTACGAGCAGTACTTC	CASRPGGPYEQYF
many	NA	TRBJ1-3	TRBV4-3	TGCGCCAGCAGCCAAGACGCAGGGTCTGGAAACACCATATATTTT	CASSQDAGSGNTIYF
NA	NA	TRBJ1-5	TRBV30	TGTGCCTGGGCCCGGTCCGATAGCAATCAGCCCCAGCATTTT	CAWARSDSNQPQHF
NA	TRBD1	TRBJ1-1	TRBV18	TGTGCCAGCTCATCGGGACAGGGGGTCACTGAAGCTTTCTTT	CASSSGQGVTEAFF
NA	TRBD1	TRBJ2-2	TRBV10-1	TGCGCCAGCAGTGAGTCAACAGGGGACACCGGGGAGCTGTTTTTT	CASSESTGDTGELFF
NA	NA	TRBJ2-5	TRBV5-1	TGCGCCAGCAGCTTGGTCGGACAGACCCAAGAGACCCAGTACTTC	CASSLVGQTQETQYF
NA	TRBD2	TRBJ2-1	TRBV9	TGTGCCAGCAGCGTAGACGGGAGGGCTAACAATGAGCAGTTCTTC	CASSVDGRANNEQFF
NA	NA	TRBJ1-1	TRBV9	TGTGCCAGCAGCGTCATACAGCCTAACACTGAAGCTTTCTTT	CASSVIQPNTEAFF
NA	NA	TRBJ2-1	TRBV5-1	TGCGCCAGCAGCTTGGATCAGCCCCCCAATGAGCAGTTCTTC	CASSLDQPPNEQFF
NA	NA	TRBJ2-1	TRBV5-1	TGCGCCAGCAGCTCCCTTGCGGAGTGGAACAATGAGCAGTTCTTC	CASSSLAEWNNEQFF
few	NA	TRBJ2-5	TRBV20-1	TGCAGTGCTAGTGAGTTGGAGACCCAGTACTTC	CSASELETQYF
few	TRBD2	TRBJ2-6	TRBV6-1	TGTGCCAGCAGTGAAGTAGTCGTGGGTCAACCGACTAGCGGCAGAACTGGGGCCAACGTCCTGACTTTC	CASSEVVVGQPTSGRTGANVLTF
NA	NA	TRBJ2-2	TRBV2	TGTGCCACCAGTACAGGGCCCTCAGGCACCGGGGAGCTGTTTTTT	CATSTGPSGTGELFF
NA	NA	TRBJ1-3	TRBV18	TGTGCCAGCTCACCCCCCCCTGGGAGGGGAGATGGAAACACCATATATTTT	CASSPPPGRGDGNTIYF
NA	TRBD1	TRBJ2-1	TRBV7-9	TGTGCCAGCAGCCAAGGACAGGGGCCCGACAAGCAGTTCTTC	CASSQGQGPDKQFF
many	NA	TRBJ2-7	TRBV30	TGTGCCTGGAGTGCCCTTAACAGGTTCACCTACGAGCAGTACTTC	CAWSALNRFTYEQYF
NA	TRBD2	TRBJ2-7	TRBV28	TGTGCCAGCAGTTTATTTCGGCTAGCGGGGGATTCCTACGAGCAGTACTTC	CASSLFRLAGDSYEQYF
NA	NA	TRBJ2-3	TRBV5-6	TGTGCCAGCAGCTTAGGGGGGCGGAGCACAGATACGCAGTATTTT	CASSLGGRSTDTQYF
NA	NA	TRBJ2-1	TRBV11-2	TGTGCCAGCAGCCCCGCGCGGGGTGGTAATGAGCAGTTCTTC	CASSPARGGNEQFF
NA	TRBD1	TRBJ1-5	TRBV7-2	TGTGCCAGCAGCTTAGGGGCAGGGGGAGGACAGCCCCAGCATTTT	CASSLGAGGGQPQHF
NA	NA	TRBJ1-6	TRBV7-2	TGTGCCAGCAGCCTACAGGGAGGGAATTCACCCCTCCACTTT	CASSLQGGNSPLHF
few	NA	TRBJ2-3	TRBV7-2	TGTGCCAGCAGCTTCGGCACAGATACGCAGTATTTT	CASSFGTDTQYF
few	TRBD1	TRBJ2-2	TRBV11-3	TGTGCCAGCAGCCCCGGACAGGGGGCGTTCGGGGAGCTGTTTTTT	CASSPGQGAFGELFF
NA	TRBD2	TRBJ2-1	TRBV2	TGTGCCAGCAGTGCCCCTCGTTCCGGGGGGAATGAGCAGTTCTTC	CASSAPRSGGNEQFF
NA	TRBD1	TRBJ2-2	TRBV4-3	TGCGCCAGCAGCCAAGATCCCGGGACAGGGTATAGCGGGGAGCTGTTTTTT	CASSQDPGTGYSGELFF
NA	NA	TRBJ1-1	TRBV6-5	TGTGCCAGCAGTAAAACAGGGCGGACTGAAGCTTTCTTT	CASSKTGRTEAFF
NA	TRBD1	TRBJ1-1	TRBV29-1	TGCAGCGTGGGAGGACAGGGTGAAGCTTTCTTT	CSVGGQGEAFF
NA	NA	TRBJ1-3	TRBV2	TGTGCCAGCAGTATTCAGGGCTCTGGAAACACCATATATTTT	CASSIQGSGNTIYF